This TCR beta chain was identified in a study of T cell responses to AZD1222 COVID-19 vaccine. General study findings and limits: Most donors were white British, females outnumbered males, and clonal diversity was possibly underestimated.

Sequenced by immunoSEQ multiplex PCR; TCRdb stores in-frame clones only, minus some. The sample has fewer than 150,000 clones, approximately 85% seen once. With regard to this clone: No antigen is known for it.

V lost 2 bases to trimming and J lost 8 bases, with 12 bases between them. CDR1 and CDR2 (germline): MNHEY, SVGAGI. This CDR3 spans 13 amino acids. The chain uses TRBV6-5 and TRBJ1-2; D remains unclear. The sample in question was peripheral blood, obtained on day 0 of AZD1222 vaccination. This receptor was taken from an adult in good health. The CDR3 here is CASSYDLVSGYTF. The CDR3 DNA sequence: TGTGCCAGCAGTTACGATTTGGTGTCCGGCTACACCTTC.